Listed below are T cell receptor beta chains from one sample, sequenced in a study of blood T cell repertoires in COVID-19. Data came from immunoSEQ multiplex PCR; TCRdb stores just in-frame clones and leaves some out. The table shows some 200,000 clones, with approximately 75% occurring only once. The sample consisted of PBMCs or T cells enriched from blood (not recorded which). All receptors come from a man aged 40-50 years who had recovered from COVID-19. Each CDR3 is given with its conserved first and last residue. The D gene is left open where the match is weak. The listing skips clone size in some rows; elsewhere it reads once, few, many or a size class.

j_call v_call d_call clone_size cdr3_length cdr3_nt cdr3_aa
TRBJ2-2 TRBV5-4 TRBD2 . 19 TGTGCCAGCAGCTTGGGTGCTAGCGGGAGGGCCGTGTATACCGGGGAGCTGTTTTTT CASSLGASGRAVYTGELFF
TRBJ2-1 TRBV6-5 TRBD1 few 15 TGTGCCAGCAGTAAACAGGGGGCGCGTTGGGGTGAGCAGTTCTTC CASSKQGARWGEQFF
TRBJ1-2 TRBV27 . . 13 TGTGCCAGCAGGGCCACAGGATACCAGGGCTACACCTTC CASRATGYQGYTF
TRBJ2-7 TRBV6-5 . . 15 TGTGCCAGCAGCCTGGGGGGCGGGGGCCCCTACGAGCAGTACTTC CASSLGGGGPYEQYF
TRBJ2-7 TRBV28 TRBD1 . 16 TGTGCCAGCTCTTCCTGGGGGACAGGGGGCGCGTACGAGCAGTACTTC CASSSWGTGGAYEQYF
TRBJ2-4 TRBV18 TRBD2 . 18 TGTGCCAGCTCACCACCTGGGGGGGGAGGCCGAAGAGTGAACATTCAGTACTTC CASSPPGGGGRRVNIQYF
TRBJ2-2 TRBV5-4 TRBD2 few 15 TGTGCCAGCAGCGGGAGGGTAGCGAACACCGGGGAGCTGTTTTTT CASSGRVANTGELFF
TRBJ1-6 TRBV23-1 . . 18 TGCGCCAGCAGTCAATCGGTCCCGAGAACCTCGGGGAATTCACCCCTCCACTTT CASSQSVPRTSGNSPLHF
TRBJ2-7 TRBV21-1 . . 21 TGTGCCAGCAGCAAAGAGTGGACTAGCGGGAGGTTAGTCGTTTCGTCCTACGAGCAGTACTTC CASSKEWTSGRLVVSSYEQYF
TRBJ1-2 TRBV6-1 . . 14 TGTGCCAGCAGTGAATGGGGCAGTTACTATGGCTACACCTTC CASSEWGSYYGYTF